The 24 T cell receptor beta chains below come from one sample, sequenced in a study of early T cells in non-severe SARS-CoV-2 infection. Using its own MiXCR run on the 5' RACE reads, TCRdb lists one record per CDR3 protein. The sample shows around 80,000 distinct CDR3 sequences, about 12% of them seen only once. Material for sequencing was whole blood. The receptors come from an adult who was a healthcare worker with PCR-confirmed SARS-CoV-2 infection or an uninfected control (not recorded which).

This clonotype appeared many times. The CDR3 protein is CASSLGRNEQFF. The DNA for the CDR3 is TGTGCCAGCAGCCTCGGGCGCAATGAGCAGTTCTTC. The chain is built from TRBV11-3 and TRBJ2-1; D call uncertain. V was pared by 5 bases and J by 6 bases, with 8 bases between. Germline lookup yields CDR1 SGHNT and CDR2 YENEEA. The CDR3 length is 12 residues.

The chain has TRBV13 and TRBJ2-5, with D maybe TRBD1 (6 bases). Trimming removed 4 bases at V and 3 bases at J, with 24 bases between. Germline CDR1 and CDR2: PRHDT and FYEKMQ (reference sequence). The CDR3 covers 18 residues. CDR3 sequence reads: CASSSLRGSEEDEETQYF. The CDR3 DNA is TGTGCCAGCAGCTCTTTGAGGGGGAGCGAGGAAGATGAAGAGACCCAGTACTTC.

The chain links TRBV4-1 to TRBJ2-5; D unresolved. This CDR3 region has 15 residues. Per germline, CDR1 MGHRA and CDR2 YSYEKL. Trimming left V 0 bases short and J 4 bases short, with 12 bases between. CDR3 residues: CASSQDLASTETQYF. For the CDR3, the DNA is TGCGCCAGCAGCCAAGATTTGGCCAGCACAGAGACCCAGTACTTC.

This clonotype was counted only a few times. This rearrangement joins TRBV5-1 to TRBJ2-5; D call uncertain. Germline V gene lookup returns CDR1 SGHRS and CDR2 YFSETQ. Trimming shortened V by 0 bases and J by 2 bases, and 14 bases separated the two germline ends. This CDR3 has 16 amino acids. The CDR3 sequence: CASSLGAPVGQETQYF. CDR3 coding DNA: TGCGCCAGCAGCTTGGGGGCCCCGGTGGGGCAAGAGACCCAGTACTTC.

This clonotype appeared many times. The V and J genes are TRBV3-1 and TRBJ2-2; D is tentatively TRBD1 or TRBD2 (5 bases each). This CDR3 comprises 16 residues. Trimming left V 4 bases short and J 2 bases short, with 14 bases between. CDR1 and CDR2 (germline): LGHDT, YNNKEL (reference sequence). Written as DNA, the CDR3 is TGTGCCAGCAGCCCTTCCCGGGACGGAAACACCGGGGAGCTGTTTTTT. Translated: CASSPSRDGNTGELFF.

This clonotype was seen a handful of times. This chain joins TRBV20-1 and TRBJ2-3; 9 nucleotides agree with TRBD2. CDR1 DFQATT and CDR2 SNEGSKA come from the germline V gene (reference sequence). The CDR3 contains 13 residues. Losses at the gene ends were 4 bases for V and 8 bases for J; bases not matched to a gene: 7. The CDR3 DNA follows: TGCAGTGCTACTAGCGGGGCGTTGGCTACGCAGTATTTT. Translation gives CSATSGALATQYF.

Only a few counts were recorded for this clonotype. J is TRBJ1-2 and V is TRBV28, with TRBD1 matching over 8 bases. This CDR3 comprises 13 residues. The germline V gene encodes CDR1 MDHEN and CDR2 SYDVKM. Losses at the gene ends were 7 bases for V and 6 bases for J; bases not matched to a gene: 7. The CDR3 nucleotides are TGTGCCAGCACCTCGGACAGGGAGGATGGCTACACCTTC. Its protein product is CASTSDREDGYTF.

The genes are TRBV18 and TRBJ1-1; D perhaps matches TRBD1 (5 bases). The CDR3 totals 17 residues. Per germline, CDR1 KGHSH and CDR2 LQKENI. V was shortened by 3 bases and J by 0 bases, with 17 bases between the two germline ends. The CDR3 DNA follows: TGTGCCAGCTCACCGGGACCGATGATTTGGGTGAACACTGAAGCTTTCTTT. The encoded protein is CASSPGPMIWVNTEAFF.

The CDR3 DNA is TGTGCCAGCACCAAGGGGGACTACCACACAGATACGCAGTATTTT. Translated: CASTKGDYHTDTQYF. The chain is built from TRBV6-2 or TRBV6-3 and TRBJ2-3; D is possibly TRBD2 (7 bases). Germline CDR1 MNHEY, CDR2 SVGEGT. CDR3 length: 15 amino acids. V dropped 7 bases and J dropped 2 bases, with 16 bases sitting between them.

V is TRBV6-1 and J is TRBJ1-1; no definite D call. Trimming shortened V by 1 base and J by 0 bases, and 12 bases separated the two germline ends. Per the germline V gene, CDR1 is MNHNS and CDR2 is SASEGT. The CDR3 length is 16 residues. The CDR3 here is CASSEEVPRMNTEAFF. The DNA of the CDR3 is TGTGCCAGCAGTGAAGAAGTCCCAAGAATGAACACTGAAGCTTTCTTT.

V is TRBV10-3 and J is TRBJ1-2; the D gene is possibly TRBD1 (5 bases). The V gene's germline CDR1 is ENHRY and CDR2 SYGVKD. The CDR3 has 14 residues. The V gene lost 4 bases and the J gene lost 5 bases, with 14 bases spanning the gap. CDR3 bases: TGTGCCATCAGTGCAGAGGCAGGGAAGTATGGCTACACCTTC. Translated: CAISAEAGKYGYTF.

This clonotype has a handful of counts. V is TRBV3-1 and J is TRBJ2-1, with TRBD1 as a possible D gene (6 bases). The length of the CDR3 is 15 residues. The germline V and J ends were trimmed by 8 bases and 2 bases, with 16 bases remaining between them. Germline loops: CDR1 LGHDT, CDR2 YNNKEL (reference sequence). For the CDR3, the DNA is TGTGCCAGCTCCGAGGGCAGGGGCACCTACAATGAGCAGTTCTTC. It translates to CASSEGRGTYNEQFF.

This clonotype was found many times. The chain combines TRBV30 with TRBJ2-3, with TRBD2 identical over 11 bases. Germline V gives CDR1 GTSNPN, CDR2 SVGIG (reference sequence). The CDR3 sequence is 17 residues long. V shed 2 bases, J shed 4 bases, and the junction held 11 bases outside the gene matches. The CDR3 here is CAWSPSRLAGNADTQYF. The CDR3 DNA reads as TGTGCCTGGAGTCCCTCCCGACTAGCGGGGAACGCAGATACGCAGTATTTT.

This clonotype was counted ten times or more. The gene calls are TRBV7-8 and TRBJ1-1; 7 bases are shared with TRBD1. The V gene end was trimmed by 5 bases and the J gene end by 0 bases; junction bases not matched to a gene: 3. The germline CDR1 and CDR2 sequences are SGHVS and FQNEAQ. There are 14 residues in the CDR3. CDR3 sequence reads: CASSQTGLNTEAFF. Written as DNA, the CDR3 is TGTGCCAGCAGCCAGACAGGGCTGAACACTGAAGCTTTCTTT.

This clonotype has more than one count but fewer than ten. This chain joins TRBV5-5 and TRBJ2-1; possibly TRBD2 for D (6 bases). The germline V gene encodes CDR1 SGHKS and CDR2 YYEKEE (reference sequence). The V gene lost 4 bases and the J gene lost 6 bases, with 17 bases spanning the gap. This CDR3 has 15 residues. CDR3 DNA: TGTGCCAGCAGCAACGCCGGCGGGGCTTTCAATGAGCAGTTCTTC. Protein sequence: CASSNAGGAFNEQFF.

This clonotype was recorded many times. The genes are TRBV11-2 and TRBJ1-1; D unclear. Per the germline V gene, CDR1 is SGHAT and CDR2 is FQNNGV. Between the trimmed V and J ends, which lost 5 bases and 4 bases, there was a span of 17 bases. The CDR3 covers 15 residues. In DNA, the CDR3 is TGTGCCAGCAGCCGCCTGGAGGCGGCTGGCACTGAAGCTTTCTTT. Its protein product is CASSRLEAAGTEAFF.

This clonotype was counted a few times. The rearrangement joins TRBV5-1 to TRBJ2-1; TRBD2 matches 9 bases. The junction had 12 bases not matched to a gene; V was cut back by 5 bases and J by 6 bases. The CDR3 covers 16 residues. Per the germline V gene, CDR1 is SGHRS and CDR2 is YFSETQ. The CDR3 is CASRPAGVAGVNEQFF. The CDR3 DNA reads as TGCGCCAGCAGGCCCGCGGGAGTAGCGGGGGTCAATGAGCAGTTCTTC.

This clonotype was seen at least ten times. V usage is TRBV9 and J usage is TRBJ1-5; a weak D match, TRBD1 (6 bases). CDR1 SGDLS and CDR2 YYNGEE come from the germline V gene. V was pared by 4 bases and J by 4 bases, with 9 bases between. There are 13 residues in the CDR3. CDR3: CASSLDSNQPQHF. The CDR3 DNA reads as TGTGCCAGCAGCTTGGACAGTAATCAGCCCCAGCATTTT.

This clonotype appeared many times. This chain uses TRBV28 with TRBJ1-1, with D perhaps TRBD1 (6 bases). Trimming left V 6 bases short and J 9 bases short, with 14 bases between. Germline assignment: CDR1 MDHEN and CDR2 SYDVKM. The CDR3 is 12 amino acids. CDR3 loop: CASSPGGGQAFF. The CDR3 DNA reads TGTGCCAGCAGCCCTGGAGGGGGGCAAGCTTTCTTT.

This clonotype has more than one count but fewer than ten. V and J are TRBV30 and TRBJ2-7; D is unclear. Germline loops: CDR1 GTSNPN, CDR2 SVGIG (reference sequence). This CDR3 spans 11 amino acids. The V and J ends lost 3 bases and 4 bases respectively, with 7 bases between them. CDR3 residues: CAWRVKYEQYF. Written as DNA, the CDR3 is TGTGCCTGGAGGGTCAAGTACGAGCAGTACTTC.

This clonotype was detected ten times or more. The chain couples TRBV27 to TRBJ2-2; D remains unclear. The germline CDR1 and CDR2 sequences are MNHEY and SMNVEV (reference sequence). The CDR3 covers 13 residues. Deletions cut 4 bases from V and 5 bases from J, with 8 bases between. The CDR3 coding sequence is TGTGCCAGCAGTTGGGGTAGGACCGGGGAGCTGTTTTTT. This gives the protein CASSWGRTGELFF.

The V call is TRBV7-6, the J call TRBJ1-6, with 8 positions matching TRBD1. Trimming took 5 bases from V and 7 from J; bases not matched to a gene: 16. Germline V lookup: CDR1 SGHVS, CDR2 FNYEAQ. The CDR3 spans 18 residues. CDR3 DNA: TGTGCCAGCAGCAAAAGACCTCAGGGGGCCTTTGAGAATTCACCCCTCCACTTT. Amino acids: CASSKRPQGAFENSPLHF.

CDR3 in amino acids: CSARQGGNEQFF. CDR3 bases: TGCAGTGCTAGACAGGGGGGGAATGAGCAGTTCTTC. The chain recombines TRBV20-1 with TRBJ2-1, with D tentatively TRBD1 or TRBD2 (7 bases each). Trimming removed 2 bases at V and 7 bases at J, with 9 bases between. The CDR3 has 12 residues. Germline CDR1 reads DFQATT; CDR2 reads SNEGSKA (reference sequence).

This clonotype showed up many times. The chain links TRBV6-2 or TRBV6-3 to TRBJ1-1; possible D gene TRBD1, 6 bases. Trimming removed 6 bases at V and 2 bases at J, with 13 bases between. Germline loops: CDR1 MNHEY, CDR2 SVGEGT. The CDR3 sequence is 14 residues long. Written as DNA, the CDR3 is TGTGCCAGCAGCTGGGGACACCTCAACACTGAAGCTTTCTTT. Residues: CASSWGHLNTEAFF.